These 15 T cell receptor beta chains share one sample of origin, sequenced in a study of shared clonotypes between healthy human individuals (dated by TCRdb to 2020 to 2022). Library creation used the immunoSEQ multiplex PCR assay. TCRdb mirrors the immuneACCESS table, restricted to in-frame sequences. Some clones are absent from its copies; in checked studies, under half trace to an unresolved V gene, and the reason for the others is unknown. The sample yields some 500,000 clones; approximately 79% were counted once. The top ten clonotypes cover approximately 12% of the sample. The material sequenced was PBMCs. These receptors all come from a woman between 40 and 55 years old in good health. Some clones in this sample may be carry-over from other donors' samples.

To note about this clone: A much larger clone differs by one base, so this may be a read error. This sample also contains other DNA sequences that code for the same CDR3. The CDR3 region has the DNA TGCGCCAGCAGCCTGGGACTAGCGGGAGGGCCGGATACGCAGTATTTT. Its translation is CASSLGLAGGPDTQYF. The V and J genes are TRBV5-1 and TRBJ2-3; 16 bases match TRBD2. CDR3 length: 16 residues. V lost 4 bases and J lost 6; bases outside the gene matches: 5. The germline V gene has CDR1 SGHRS and CDR2 YFSETQ.

This chain joins TRBV10-2 and TRBJ2-7, with D maybe TRBD1 (6 bases). V was clipped by 3 bases and J by 1 base, with 13 bases between them. This CDR3 has 15 residues. Per the germline V gene, CDR1 is WSHSY and CDR2 is SAAADI. The CDR3 coding sequence is TGCGCCAGCAGTGATTTGGGACACCCGTCCTACGAGCAGTACTTC. This translates into CASSDLGHPSYEQYF.

The chain combines TRBV5-1 with TRBJ2-7; 7 bases line up with TRBD1. With V trimmed by 4 bases and J by 6 bases, 16 bases remained unmatched. Germline CDR1 reads SGHRS; CDR2 reads YFSETQ. The CDR3 sequence is 16 residues long. Written as DNA, the CDR3 is TGCGCCAGCAGCCTCAGAATGACAGGGATGGATGGCGAGCAGTACTTC. Amino acids: CASSLRMTGMDGEQYF.

The chain has TRBV7-8 and TRBJ2-5, with 13 bases that match TRBD2. This CDR3 spans 18 amino acids. After removal of 5 bases from V and 5 bases from J, the junction contained 14 bases not matched to a gene. Germline V gene sequence: CDR1 SGHVS, CDR2 FQNEAQ. For the CDR3, the DNA is TGTGCCAGCAGCCCTAGGGGTACTAGCGGGAGGGCCGGGGAGACCCAGTACTTC. This encodes CASSPRGTSGRAGETQYF.

The V call is TRBV19, the J call TRBJ2-7, with a tentative D call TRBD2 (6 bases). Germline V gene data show CDR1 as LNHDA and CDR2 as SQIVND (reference sequence). The CDR3 consists of 14 residues. Between the trimmed V and J ends, which lost 4 bases and 1 base, there was a span of 11 bases. The CDR3 protein is CASSKASASYEQYF. The CDR3 DNA reads as TGTGCCAGTAGTAAGGCTAGCGCTTCCTACGAGCAGTACTTC.

The chain links TRBV27 to TRBJ2-6; 10 bases map to TRBD1. CDR1 MNHEY and CDR2 SMNVEV come from the germline V gene (reference sequence). The trim removed 5 bases at V and 0 bases at J, leaving 10 bases unmatched. The CDR3 covers 19 residues. For the CDR3, the DNA is TGTGCCAGCAGTCCTCTGTGGACAGGGGGGTACTCTGGGGCCAACGTCCTGACTTTC. This gives the protein CASSPLWTGGYSGANVLTF.

The rearrangement joins TRBV11-2 to TRBJ2-3; D gene uncertain. This CDR3 region has 12 residues. V was pared by 5 bases and J by 6 bases, with 9 bases between. Looked up from germline, CDR1 is SGHAT and CDR2 is FQNNGV. This CDR3 is CASSTSMDTQYF. The CDR3, as DNA: TGTGCCAGCAGCACAAGTATGGATACGCAGTATTTT.

The chain carries TRBV28 and TRBJ1-2; maybe TRBD1 (6 bases). The CDR3 is made up of 12 amino acids. V lost 5 bases and J 7 bases, leaving 11 bases between the germline ends. The germline V gene has CDR1 MDHEN and CDR2 SYDVKM. The CDR3 loop is CASSNRVGGYTF. The CDR3 nucleotides are TGTGCCAGCAGTAACAGGGTCGGTGGCTACACCTTC.

This clone was seen a few times. The V gene is TRBV5-1, the J gene TRBJ1-2, with D unresolved. CDR3 length equals 14 residues. The V end was cut by 0 bases, the J end by 2 bases, with 8 bases between. Per the germline V gene, CDR1 is SGHRS and CDR2 is YFSETQ. This CDR3 reads CASSLEARNYGYTF. For the CDR3, the DNA is TGCGCCAGCAGCTTGGAGGCAAGAAACTATGGCTACACCTTC.

The rearrangement uses TRBV7-9 and TRBJ2-4; 10 bases line up with TRBD2. The V segment lost 1 base and the J segment 4 bases; nucleotides outside the gene matches: 10. This CDR3 comprises 18 residues. CDR1 and CDR2 (germline): SEHNR, FQNEAQ (reference sequence). The CDR3 DNA follows: TGTGCCAGCAGCTTAGTAGTTGCTAGCGGGAGATCAAAAAACATTCAGTACTTC. Its protein product is CASSLVVASGRSKNIQYF.

The rearrangement joins TRBV18 to TRBJ2-4, with D possibly matching TRBD2 (5 bases). The length of the CDR3 is 18 residues. Trimming shortened V by 1 base and J by 0 bases, and 16 bases separated the two germline ends. Germline CDR1 and CDR2: KGHSH and LQKENI. CDR3 coding DNA: TGTGCCAGCTCACCACAAGAGTACGCCGGACTAGCCAAAAACATTCAGTACTTC. Protein sequence: CASSPQEYAGLAKNIQYF.

The CDR3 spells CASSPPSFTDTQYF. CDR3 nucleotide sequence: TGTGCCAGCTCACCCCCCTCCTTCACAGATACGCAGTATTTT. The rearrangement links TRBV18 to TRBJ2-3; D not certain. Germline loops: CDR1 KGHSH, CDR2 LQKENI. The ends were cut back, 3 bases at V and 2 bases at J, with 9 bases in the middle. This CDR3 is 14 amino acids long.

This clone turned up a few times. J is TRBJ2-7 and V is TRBV13, with 8 bases lining up with TRBD2. The V gene end was trimmed by 2 bases and the J gene end by 3 bases; junction bases not matched to a gene: 9. The germline gives CDR1 PRHDT, CDR2 FYEKMQ (reference sequence). This CDR3 contains 16 residues. As DNA, the CDR3 is TGTGCCAGCAGCTTAACCTTCGGGAGGGATTACTACGAGCAGTACTTC. This codes for CASSLTFGRDYYEQYF.

The V and J genes are TRBV6-5 and TRBJ1-5; 7 bases fit TRBD1. Germline CDR1 and CDR2: MNHEY and SVGAGI. The CDR3 extends over 15 amino acids. The V segment lost 6 bases and the J segment 2 bases; nucleotides outside the gene matches: 7. CDR3 nucleotides: TGTGCCAGCAGGCCGACAGGGCCCCGCAATCAGCCCCAGCATTTT. It yields the protein CASRPTGPRNQPQHF.

This rearrangement joins TRBV30 to TRBJ1-4, with D tentatively TRBD1 (6 bases). In germline, CDR1 is GTSNPN, CDR2 SVGIG (reference sequence). The CDR3 contains 14 residues. Deletions cut 1 base from V and 0 bases from J, with 6 bases between. The CDR3 DNA is TGTGCCTGGAGTGACAGGGCAACTAATGAAAAACTGTTTTTT. This encodes CAWSDRATNEKLFF.